This TCR beta chain derives from a study of radiotherapy plus CTLA-4 blockade in lung cancer. As for the study in general: Objective responses emerged in under 20% of patients, and roughly 30% attained disease control. Study-wide results and limits: Among blood TCR repertoires after radiotherapy plus ipilimumab, tumor-derived clones expanded. Interferon-beta and early blood T cell clone dynamics reportedly predicted response best.

Per germline, CDR1 MNHNY and CDR2 SVGAGI (reference sequence). Trimming stripped 6 bases from V and 4 bases from J, with 20 bases between. The CDR3 is 16 amino acids. With regard to this clone: Its matching antigen is unknown.

The study gave focal radiation plus ipilimumab CTLA-4 blockade to patients with chemo-refractory metastatic non-small-cell lung cancer. Assay: immunoSEQ multiplex PCR; the TCRdb copy retains only in-frame clones and omits some. Seen here are around 130,000 clones, about 87% observed once, and the top ten hold roughly 7%. The V call is TRBV6-6, the J call TRBJ2-3; D possibly matches TRBD1 or TRBD2 (6 bases each). Here the sequenced sample was peripheral blood, taken from a patient treated with radiotherapy plus ipilimumab. The sequence came from a human donor with non-small cell lung cancer that progressed on radiotherapy plus ipilimumab. The CDR3 is CASRSFGGRGADTQYF. CDR3 bases: TGTGCCAGCAGATCTTTTGGGGGGCGCGGGGCAGATACGCAGTATTTT.